This T cell receptor (beta chain) was recorded in a study of blood T cell repertoires in COVID-19. Whole-study context: The United States, Italy and Spain were the sources of the acute and convalescent COVID-19 samples.

In the authors' workflow: By means of reference gene primer amplification, nucleated cell counts were estimated. The method was immunoSEQ multiplex PCR; TCRdb's version includes in-frame clones alone and lacks a portion of them. V and J calls plus clone size are reproduced from that table; the DNA served to infer D and trimming. The repertoire holds 160,000 or so clones, with about 80% as singletons. Germline CDR1 is MNHNY and CDR2 is SVGAGI (reference sequence). V lost 8 bases and J lost 8, with 9 bases in between. The CDR3 has 11 residues. The receptor's source is a man aged 65-85 years who had recovered from COVID-19. The gene calls are TRBV6-6 and TRBJ1-4; no definite D call. Input material: peripheral blood. The CDR3 is CASLLGEKLFF. CDR3 nucleotide sequence: TGTGCCAGCCTATTGGGCGAAAAACTGTTTTTT.